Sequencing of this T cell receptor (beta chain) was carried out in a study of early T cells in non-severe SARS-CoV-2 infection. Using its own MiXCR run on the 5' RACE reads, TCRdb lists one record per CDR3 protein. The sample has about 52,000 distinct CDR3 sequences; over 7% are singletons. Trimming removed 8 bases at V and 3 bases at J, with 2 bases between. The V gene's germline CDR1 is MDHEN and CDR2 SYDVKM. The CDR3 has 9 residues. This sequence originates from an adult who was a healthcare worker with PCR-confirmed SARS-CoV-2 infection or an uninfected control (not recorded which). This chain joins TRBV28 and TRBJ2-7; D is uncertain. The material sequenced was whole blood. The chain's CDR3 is CASGYEQYF. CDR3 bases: TGTGCCAGCGGCTACGAGCAGTACTTC.